Listed below are T cell receptor beta chains from one sample, sequenced in a study of blood T cell repertoires in COVID-19. Method: immunoSEQ multiplex PCR; TCRdb's copy keeps in-frame clones and lacks some. This sample has around 330,000 clones, with roughly 90% found just once. Sequencing was carried out using peripheral blood. The receptors were sampled from a woman aged 45-65 years with active or convalescent COVID-19. CDR3s include the opening cysteine and the closing phenylalanine or tryptophan. Fields, in order: clone size, J gene, V gene, D gene, CDR3 protein, CDR3 DNA. D genes are given only for firm matches. The listing skips clone size in some rows; elsewhere it reads once, few, many or a size class.

clone size: .
J gene: TRBJ2-1
V gene: TRBV3-1/TRBV3-2
D gene: TRBD2
CDR3 protein: CASSQARSGRRGVVGDEQFF
CDR3 DNA: TGTGCCAGCAGCCAAGCCAGATCGGGGAGGCGGGGGGTAGTAGGCGATGAGCAGTTCTTC

clone size: .
J gene: TRBJ2-2
V gene: TRBV2
D gene: .
CDR3 protein: CASNRDISNTGELFF
CDR3 DNA: TGTGCCAGCAACCGGGACATATCGAACACCGGGGAGCTGTTTTTT

clone size: .
J gene: TRBJ2-7
V gene: TRBV5-1
D gene: .
CDR3 protein: CASSPLGGDYEQYF
CDR3 DNA: TGCGCCAGCAGCCCCCTCGGGGGTGACTACGAGCAGTACTTC

clone size: .
J gene: TRBJ1-5
V gene: TRBV4-3
D gene: .
CDR3 protein: CASSQDRGAVGQPQHF
CDR3 DNA: TGCGCCAGCAGCCAAGATCGGGGGGCAGTCGGTCAGCCCCAGCATTTT

clone size: .
J gene: TRBJ1-1
V gene: TRBV20-1
D gene: .
CDR3 protein: CSARVISEAFF
CDR3 DNA: TGCAGTGCTAGAGTTATCTCTGAAGCTTTCTTT

clone size: .
J gene: TRBJ2-7
V gene: TRBV6-4
D gene: TRBD2
CDR3 protein: CASSAGEGTEQYF
CDR3 DNA: TGTGCCAGCAGTGCCGGGGAGGGAACCGAGCAGTACTTC

clone size: .
J gene: TRBJ2-1
V gene: TRBV3-1/TRBV3-2
D gene: TRBD2
CDR3 protein: CASSHRGGGGAYNEQFF
CDR3 DNA: TGTGCCAGCAGCCACCGCGGTGGCGGGGGGGCCTACAATGAGCAGTTCTTC

clone size: .
J gene: TRBJ2-7
V gene: TRBV27
D gene: TRBD2
CDR3 protein: CASSLSSGRIYEQYF
CDR3 DNA: TGTGCCAGCAGTTTATCTAGCGGGAGAATCTACGAGCAGTACTTC

clone size: .
J gene: TRBJ2-3
V gene: TRBV25-1
D gene: .
CDR3 protein: CASSQFGGTDTQYF
CDR3 DNA: TGTGCCAGCAGTCAGTTCGGGGGCACAGATACGCAGTATTTT

clone size: .
J gene: TRBJ1-4
V gene: TRBV3-1/TRBV3-2
D gene: .
CDR3 protein: CASSQGGGNEKLFF
CDR3 DNA: TGTGCCAGCAGCCAAGGAGGAGGGAATGAAAAACTGTTTTTT

clone size: .
J gene: TRBJ2-7
V gene: TRBV5-4
D gene: TRBD2
CDR3 protein: CASSLGGTSGGSSYEQYF
CDR3 DNA: TGTGCCAGCAGCTTGGGCGGGACTAGCGGGGGCAGCTCCTACGAGCAGTACTTC

clone size: .
J gene: TRBJ1-1
V gene: TRBV18
D gene: .
CDR3 protein: CASSPWRQPNTEAFF
CDR3 DNA: TGTGCCAGCTCACCCTGGAGACAGCCGAACACTGAAGCTTTCTTT

clone size: .
J gene: TRBJ2-3
V gene: TRBV7-2
D gene: TRBD2
CDR3 protein: CASSPAGGSDTQYF
CDR3 DNA: TGTGCCAGCAGCCCAGCGGGGGGCTCAGATACGCAGTATTTT

clone size: .
J gene: TRBJ1-6
V gene: TRBV30
D gene: TRBD1
CDR3 protein: CASITGGNNSPLHF
CDR3 DNA: TGTGCCTCCATAACAGGGGGCAATAATTCACCCCTCCACTTT

clone size: .
J gene: TRBJ2-4
V gene: TRBV4-1
D gene: TRBD1
CDR3 protein: CASSQPTGGFAKNIQYF
CDR3 DNA: TGCGCCAGCAGCCAACCGACAGGGGGCTTTGCCAAAAACATTCAGTACTTC

clone size: once
J gene: TRBJ2-7
V gene: TRBV5-5
D gene: .
CDR3 protein: CASSPGQLYEQYF
CDR3 DNA: TGTGCCAGCAGCCCCGGACAACTCTACGAGCAGTACTTC

clone size: .
J gene: TRBJ1-5
V gene: TRBV6-1
D gene: TRBD1
CDR3 protein: CASSDQGGQPQHF
CDR3 DNA: TGTGCCAGCAGTGACCAGGGGGGACAGCCCCAGCATTTT

clone size: .
J gene: TRBJ1-1
V gene: TRBV6-2/TRBV6-3
D gene: .
CDR3 protein: CASSQQENTEAFF
CDR3 DNA: TGTGCCAGCAGTCAGCAGGAGAACACTGAAGCTTTCTTT

clone size: .
J gene: TRBJ1-4
V gene: TRBV4-2
D gene: .
CDR3 protein: CASSQGSRVYEKLFF
CDR3 DNA: TGTGCCAGCAGCCAAGGGAGCAGGGTTTACGAAAAACTGTTTTTT

clone size: .
J gene: TRBJ1-2
V gene: TRBV11-2
D gene: TRBD1
CDR3 protein: CASSSRVAGGKGYTF
CDR3 DNA: TGTGCCAGCAGCTCCAGGGTTGCAGGGGGTAAGGGCTACACCTTC

clone size: few
J gene: TRBJ1-5
V gene: TRBV19
D gene: .
CDR3 protein: CASSIDVPNQPQHF
CDR3 DNA: TGTGCCAGTAGTATAGACGTCCCCAATCAGCCCCAGCATTTT

clone size: once
J gene: TRBJ1-4
V gene: TRBV4-3
D gene: TRBD1
CDR3 protein: CASSPGTGSNEKLFF
CDR3 DNA: TGCGCCAGCAGCCCGGGGACAGGTTCTAATGAAAAACTGTTTTTT

clone size: .
J gene: TRBJ2-3
V gene: TRBV5-8
D gene: .
CDR3 protein: CASSSRLLWGTDTQYF
CDR3 DNA: TGTGCCAGCAGCTCGCGGCTCCTTTGGGGCACAGATACGCAGTATTTT

clone size: .
J gene: TRBJ1-1
V gene: TRBV10-3
D gene: .
CDR3 protein: CAISESSSGNTEAFF
CDR3 DNA: TGTGCCATCAGTGAGTCATCCTCAGGTAACACTGAAGCTTTCTTT

clone size: .
J gene: TRBJ2-2
V gene: TRBV9
D gene: TRBD1
CDR3 protein: CASSRTGANTGELFF
CDR3 DNA: TGTGCCAGCAGCAGGACAGGAGCGAACACCGGGGAGCTGTTTTTT

clone size: .
J gene: TRBJ2-7
V gene: TRBV10-3
D gene: .
CDR3 protein: CAISDYGAEAYEQYF
CDR3 DNA: TGTGCCATCAGTGATTATGGGGCAGAAGCCTACGAGCAGTACTTC

clone size: few
J gene: TRBJ1-2
V gene: TRBV2
D gene: TRBD1
CDR3 protein: CASSETRDRGNGYTF
CDR3 DNA: TGTGCCAGCAGTGAAACCCGGGACAGGGGGAATGGCTACACCTTC

clone size: .
J gene: TRBJ2-3
V gene: TRBV7-6
D gene: TRBD2
CDR3 protein: CASSQGLATTDTQYF
CDR3 DNA: TGTGCCAGCAGCCAAGGACTAGCAACCACAGATACGCAGTATTTT

clone size: .
J gene: TRBJ2-7
V gene: TRBV28
D gene: TRBD1
CDR3 protein: CASRRWDRDHEQYF
CDR3 DNA: TGTGCCAGCAGACGGTGGGACAGGGATCACGAGCAGTACTTC

clone size: .
J gene: TRBJ2-6
V gene: TRBV28
D gene: .
CDR3 protein: CASRTRSGYSGANVLTF
CDR3 DNA: TGTGCCAGCAGAACCCGGTCGGGATACTCTGGGGCCAACGTCCTGACTTTC

clone size: once
J gene: TRBJ2-7
V gene: TRBV27
D gene: TRBD2
CDR3 protein: CASGTSGPWEYF
CDR3 DNA: TGTGCCAGCGGGACTAGCGGGCCGTGGGAGTACTTC

clone size: .
J gene: TRBJ2-7
V gene: TRBV7-2
D gene: .
CDR3 protein: CASSLGGRSYEQYF
CDR3 DNA: TGTGCCAGCAGCCTCGGAGGGCGGTCCTACGAGCAGTACTTC

clone size: .
J gene: TRBJ1-1
V gene: TRBV27
D gene: .
CDR3 protein: CASRLLSVLNTEAFF
CDR3 DNA: TGTGCCAGCAGATTACTGTCGGTTCTGAACACTGAAGCTTTCTTT

clone size: .
J gene: TRBJ1-1
V gene: TRBV5-6
D gene: TRBD1
CDR3 protein: CASSPDRGQKNTEAFF
CDR3 DNA: TGTGCCAGCAGCCCGGACAGGGGGCAGAAGAACACTGAAGCTTTCTTT

clone size: once
J gene: TRBJ2-3
V gene: TRBV9
D gene: TRBD2
CDR3 protein: CASSVEGLAGIGDTQYF
CDR3 DNA: TGTGCCAGCAGCGTAGAGGGACTAGCGGGAATCGGAGATACGCAGTATTTT

clone size: few
J gene: TRBJ2-3
V gene: TRBV13
D gene: .
CDR3 protein: CASSSTLGSSGTDTQYF
CDR3 DNA: TGTGCCAGCAGTTCTACTTTAGGTAGCTCAGGCACAGATACGCAGTATTTT

clone size: .
J gene: TRBJ2-7
V gene: TRBV28
D gene: TRBD2
CDR3 protein: CASFLAGGSYEQYF
CDR3 DNA: TGTGCCAGCTTCCTAGCGGGAGGTTCCTACGAGCAGTACTTC

clone size: .
J gene: TRBJ1-6
V gene: TRBV5-1
D gene: .
CDR3 protein: CASSLGGLNSPLHF
CDR3 DNA: TGCGCCAGCAGCTTGGGGGGACTTAATTCACCCCTCCACTTT

clone size: .
J gene: TRBJ1-1
V gene: TRBV5-4
D gene: .
CDR3 protein: CASRNGNTEAFF
CDR3 DNA: TGTGCCAGCAGGAACGGGAACACTGAAGCTTTCTTT

clone size: few
J gene: TRBJ1-2
V gene: TRBV5-4
D gene: .
CDR3 protein: CASSSPPGGYTF
CDR3 DNA: TGTGCCAGCAGCTCCCCTCCGGGTGGCTACACCTTC

clone size: .
J gene: TRBJ1-1
V gene: TRBV6-2/TRBV6-3
D gene: .
CDR3 protein: CASSLTGPNTEAFF
CDR3 DNA: TGTGCCAGCAGTTTGACAGGACCAAACACTGAAGCTTTCTTT

clone size: .
J gene: TRBJ1-2
V gene: TRBV11-2
D gene: .
CDR3 protein: CASSRGQGYGYTF
CDR3 DNA: TGTGCCAGCAGCAGGGGCCAGGGCTATGGCTACACCTTC

clone size: .
J gene: TRBJ2-3
V gene: TRBV6-4
D gene: TRBD2
CDR3 protein: CASSWTSNNTDTQYF
CDR3 DNA: TGTGCCAGCAGCTGGACTAGCAACAATACAGATACGCAGTATTTT

clone size: .
J gene: TRBJ2-7
V gene: TRBV6-5
D gene: TRBD1
CDR3 protein: CASSLIGQGLYEQYF
CDR3 DNA: TGTGCCAGCAGTTTAATCGGACAGGGGTTATACGAGCAGTACTTC

clone size: .
J gene: TRBJ1-2
V gene: TRBV27
D gene: .
CDR3 protein: CASSLFGGSNINYGYTF
CDR3 DNA: TGTGCCAGCAGTTTGTTCGGAGGAAGCAACATTAACTATGGCTACACCTTC

clone size: .
J gene: TRBJ1-1
V gene: TRBV18
D gene: TRBD1
CDR3 protein: CASSPQGGSEAFF
CDR3 DNA: TGTGCCAGCTCACCACAAGGGGGCTCTGAAGCTTTCTTT

clone size: .
J gene: TRBJ1-2
V gene: TRBV4-3
D gene: .
CDR3 protein: CASSQDRGYAAGYTF
CDR3 DNA: TGCGCCAGCAGCCAAGACCGGGGTTATGCGGCTGGCTACACCTTC

clone size: .
J gene: TRBJ1-4
V gene: TRBV19
D gene: .
CDR3 protein: CASSIVPPGSEKLFF
CDR3 DNA: TGTGCCAGTAGTATCGTCCCCCCGGGGTCAGAAAAACTGTTTTTT

clone size: .
J gene: TRBJ2-6
V gene: TRBV4-1
D gene: TRBD1
CDR3 protein: CASSGTGAGANVLTF
CDR3 DNA: TGCGCCAGCAGTGGGACAGGGGCTGGGGCCAACGTCCTGACTTTC

clone size: .
J gene: TRBJ1-2
V gene: TRBV7-2
D gene: .
CDR3 protein: CASTSGGRDYTF
CDR3 DNA: TGTGCCAGCACCTCTGGAGGGAGAGACTACACCTTC